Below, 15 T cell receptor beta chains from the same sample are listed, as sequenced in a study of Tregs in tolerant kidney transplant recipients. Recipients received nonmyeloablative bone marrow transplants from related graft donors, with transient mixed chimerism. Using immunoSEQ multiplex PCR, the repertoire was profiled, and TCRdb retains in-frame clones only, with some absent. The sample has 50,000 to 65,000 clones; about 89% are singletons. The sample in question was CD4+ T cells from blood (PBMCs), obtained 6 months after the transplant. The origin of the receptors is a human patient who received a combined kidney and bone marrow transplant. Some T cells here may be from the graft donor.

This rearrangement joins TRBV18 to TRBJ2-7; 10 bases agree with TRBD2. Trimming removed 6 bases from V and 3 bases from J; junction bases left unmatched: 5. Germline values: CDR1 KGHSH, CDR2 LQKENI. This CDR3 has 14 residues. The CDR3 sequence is CASSAGTSVYEQYF. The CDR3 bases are TGTGCCAGCTCGGCCGGGACTAGCGTCTACGAGCAGTACTTC.

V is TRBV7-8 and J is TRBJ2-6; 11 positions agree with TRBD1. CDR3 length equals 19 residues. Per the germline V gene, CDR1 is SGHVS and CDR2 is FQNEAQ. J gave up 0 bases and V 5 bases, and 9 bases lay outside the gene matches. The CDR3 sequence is CASSRPGQGGTSGANVLTF. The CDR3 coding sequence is TGTGCCAGCAGCCGGCCGGGACAGGGGGGCACCTCTGGGGCCAACGTCCTGACTTTC.

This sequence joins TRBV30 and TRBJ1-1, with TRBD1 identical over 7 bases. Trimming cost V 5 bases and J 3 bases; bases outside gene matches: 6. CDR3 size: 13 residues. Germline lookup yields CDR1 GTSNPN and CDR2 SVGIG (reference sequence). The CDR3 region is CAWGRGQHTEAFF. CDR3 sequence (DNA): TGTGCCTGGGGAAGGGGGCAGCACACTGAAGCTTTCTTT.

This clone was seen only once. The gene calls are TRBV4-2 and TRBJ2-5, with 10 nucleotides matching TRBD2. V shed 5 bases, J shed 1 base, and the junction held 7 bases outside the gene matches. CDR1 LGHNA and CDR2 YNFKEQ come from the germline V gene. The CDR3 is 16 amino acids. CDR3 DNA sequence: TGTGCCAGCAGCTCACTAGCGGGGACCCCCCAAGAGACCCAGTACTTC. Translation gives CASSSLAGTPQETQYF.

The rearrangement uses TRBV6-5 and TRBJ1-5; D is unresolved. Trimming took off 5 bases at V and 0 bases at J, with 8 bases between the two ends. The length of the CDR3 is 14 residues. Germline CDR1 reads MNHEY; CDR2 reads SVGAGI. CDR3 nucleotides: TGTGCCAGCAGTAGTACAGTTAGCAATCAGCCCCAGCATTTT. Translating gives CASSSTVSNQPQHF.

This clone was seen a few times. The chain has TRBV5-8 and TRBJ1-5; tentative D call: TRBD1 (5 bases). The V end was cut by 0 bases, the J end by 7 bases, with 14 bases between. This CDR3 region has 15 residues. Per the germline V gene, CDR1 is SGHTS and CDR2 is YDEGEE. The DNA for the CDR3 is TGTGCCAGCAGCTTGGAGGGGCAATTTCGCCAGCCCCAGCATTTT. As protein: CASSLEGQFRQPQHF.

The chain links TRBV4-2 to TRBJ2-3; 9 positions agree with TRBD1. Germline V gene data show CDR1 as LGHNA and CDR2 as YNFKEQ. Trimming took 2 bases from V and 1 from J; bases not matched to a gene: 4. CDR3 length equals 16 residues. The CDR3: CASSQTRQGGTDTQYF. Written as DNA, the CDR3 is TGTGCCAGCAGCCAAACCAGACAGGGGGGCACAGATACGCAGTATTTT.

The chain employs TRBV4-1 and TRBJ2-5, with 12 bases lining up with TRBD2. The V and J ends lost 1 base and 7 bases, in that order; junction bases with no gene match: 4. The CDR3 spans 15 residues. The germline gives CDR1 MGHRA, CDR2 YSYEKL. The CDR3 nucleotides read TGCGCCAGCAGCCAAGTGACTAGCGGGAGTGTGACCCAGTACTTC. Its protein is CASSQVTSGSVTQYF.

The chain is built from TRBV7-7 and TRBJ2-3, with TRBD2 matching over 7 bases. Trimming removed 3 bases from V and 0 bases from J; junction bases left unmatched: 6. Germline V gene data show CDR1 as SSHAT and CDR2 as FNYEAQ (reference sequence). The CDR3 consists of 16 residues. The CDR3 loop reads CASSLGGDPSTDTQYF. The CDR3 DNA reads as TGTGCCAGCAGCTTGGGAGGGGACCCCAGCACAGATACGCAGTATTTT.

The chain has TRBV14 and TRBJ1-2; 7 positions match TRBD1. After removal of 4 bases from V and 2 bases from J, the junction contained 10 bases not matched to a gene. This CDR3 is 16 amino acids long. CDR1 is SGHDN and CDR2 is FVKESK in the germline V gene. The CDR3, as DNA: TGTGCCAGCAGCCGGATCACAACAGGGGCGAACTATGGCTACACCTTC. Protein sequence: CASSRITTGANYGYTF. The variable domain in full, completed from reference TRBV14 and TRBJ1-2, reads EAGVTQFPSHSVIEKGQTVTLRCDPISGHDNLYWYRRVMGKEIKFLLHFVKESKQDESGMPNNRFLAERTGGTYSTLKVQPAELEDSGVYFCASSRITTGANYGYTFGSGTRLTVV.

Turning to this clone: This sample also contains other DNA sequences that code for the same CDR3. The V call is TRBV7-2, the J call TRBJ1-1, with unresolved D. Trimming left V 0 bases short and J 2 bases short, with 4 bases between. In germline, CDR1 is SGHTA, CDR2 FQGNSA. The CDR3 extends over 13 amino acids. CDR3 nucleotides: TGTGCCAGCAGCTTAGCCGGTAACACTGAAGCTTTCTTT. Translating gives CASSLAGNTEAFF.

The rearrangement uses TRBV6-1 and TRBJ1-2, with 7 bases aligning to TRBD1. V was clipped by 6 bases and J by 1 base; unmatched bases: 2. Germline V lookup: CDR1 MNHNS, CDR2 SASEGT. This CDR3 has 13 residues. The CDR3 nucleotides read TGTGCCAGCAGGGGGACAGTTAACTATGGCTACACCTTC. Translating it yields CASRGTVNYGYTF.

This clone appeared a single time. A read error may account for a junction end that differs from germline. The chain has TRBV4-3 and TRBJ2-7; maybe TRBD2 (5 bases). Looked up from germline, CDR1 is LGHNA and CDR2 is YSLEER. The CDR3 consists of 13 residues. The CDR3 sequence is CASSQDRGLSTFF. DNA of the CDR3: TGCGCCAGCAGCCAAGATAGAGGGTTGAGTACCTTCTTC.

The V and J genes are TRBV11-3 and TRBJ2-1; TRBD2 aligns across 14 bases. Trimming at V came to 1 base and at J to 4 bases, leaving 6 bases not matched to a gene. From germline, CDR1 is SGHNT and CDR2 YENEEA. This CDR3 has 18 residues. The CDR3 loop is CASSLAKGTSGGYNEQFF. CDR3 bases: TGTGCCAGCAGCTTAGCCAAGGGGACTAGCGGGGGTTACAATGAGCAGTTCTTC. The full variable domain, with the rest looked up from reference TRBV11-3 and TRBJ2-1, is EAGVVQSPRYKIIEKKQPVAFWCNPISGHNTLYWYLQNLGQGPELLIRYENEEAVDDSQLPKDRFSAERLKGVDSTLKIQPAELGDSAVYLCASSLAKGTSGGYNEQFFGPGTRLTVL.

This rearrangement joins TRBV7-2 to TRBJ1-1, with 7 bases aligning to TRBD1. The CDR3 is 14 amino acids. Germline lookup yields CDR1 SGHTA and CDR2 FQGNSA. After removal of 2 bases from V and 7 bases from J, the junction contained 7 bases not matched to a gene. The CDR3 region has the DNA TGTGCCAGCAGCTTATACGGGACAGTCTATGAAGCTTTCTTT. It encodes CASSLYGTVYEAFF.